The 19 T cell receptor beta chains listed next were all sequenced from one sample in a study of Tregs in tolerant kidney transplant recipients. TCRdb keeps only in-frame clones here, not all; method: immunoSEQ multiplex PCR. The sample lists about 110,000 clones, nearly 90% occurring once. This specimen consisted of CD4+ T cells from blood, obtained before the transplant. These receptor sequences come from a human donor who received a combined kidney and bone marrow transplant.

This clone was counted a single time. CDR3 sequence: CASSLSGTGHKYF. The DNA for the CDR3 is TGTGCCAGCAGCTTATCAGGGACAGGCCACAAGTACTTC. The genes are TRBV7-9 and TRBJ2-4; 8 bases fit TRBD1. V was pared by 2 bases and J by 14 bases, with 8 bases of the junction left unmatched. CDR1 SEHNR and CDR2 FQNEAQ come from the germline V gene (reference sequence). The CDR3 is made up of 13 amino acids.

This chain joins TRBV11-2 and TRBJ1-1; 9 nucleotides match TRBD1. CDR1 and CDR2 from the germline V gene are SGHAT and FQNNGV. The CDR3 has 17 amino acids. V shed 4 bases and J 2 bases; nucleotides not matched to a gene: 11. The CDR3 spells CASSSLNRGLINTEAFF. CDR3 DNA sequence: TGTGCCAGCAGCTCACTCAACAGGGGGCTCATCAACACTGAAGCTTTCTTT.

The CDR3 coding sequence is TGTGCCAGCAGCCCCCGAGGACAGGGCCTTCGGTACGAGCAGTACTTC. Protein product: CASSPRGQGLRYEQYF. The genes are TRBV28 and TRBJ2-7; TRBD1 aligns across 8 bases. This CDR3 spans 16 amino acids. V shed 6 bases and J 4 bases; nucleotides not matched to a gene: 14. The germline V gene encodes CDR1 MDHEN and CDR2 SYDVKM.

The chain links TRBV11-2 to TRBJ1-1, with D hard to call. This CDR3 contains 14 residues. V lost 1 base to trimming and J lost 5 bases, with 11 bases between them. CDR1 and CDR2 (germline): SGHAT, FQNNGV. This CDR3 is CASSLGGQRTEAFF. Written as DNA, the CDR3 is TGTGCCAGCAGCTTAGGAGGGCAACGTACTGAAGCTTTCTTT.

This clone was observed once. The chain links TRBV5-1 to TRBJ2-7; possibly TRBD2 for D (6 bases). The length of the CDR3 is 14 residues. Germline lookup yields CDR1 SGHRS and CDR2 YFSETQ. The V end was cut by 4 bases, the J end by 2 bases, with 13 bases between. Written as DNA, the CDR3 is TGCGCCAGCAGCCCGGGACTGACCACCTACGAGCAGTACTTC. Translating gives CASSPGLTTYEQYF. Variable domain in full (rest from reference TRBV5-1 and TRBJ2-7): KAGVTQTPRYLIKTRGQQVTLSCSPISGHRSVSWYQQTPGQGLQFLFEYFSETQRNKGNFPGRFSGRQFSNSRSEMNVSTLELGDSALYLCASSPGLTTYEQYFGPGTRLTVT.

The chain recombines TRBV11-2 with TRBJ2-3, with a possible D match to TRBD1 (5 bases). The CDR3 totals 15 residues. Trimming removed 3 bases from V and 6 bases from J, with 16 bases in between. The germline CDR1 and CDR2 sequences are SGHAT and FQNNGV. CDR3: CASSFYRSARDTQYF. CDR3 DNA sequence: TGTGCCAGCAGCTTCTACAGGTCAGCAAGGGATACGCAGTATTTT.

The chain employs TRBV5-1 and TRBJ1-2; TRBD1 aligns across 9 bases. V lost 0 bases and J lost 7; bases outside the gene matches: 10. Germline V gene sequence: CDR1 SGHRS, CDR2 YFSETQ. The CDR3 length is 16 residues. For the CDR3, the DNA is TGCGCCAGCAGCTTGGACCGGGACAGGGTTAAGAGTGGCTACACCTTC. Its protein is CASSLDRDRVKSGYTF.

CDR3 DNA: TGTGCCAGCAGCCCCGGGAAGAGGTCCAGAACCCAGTACTTC. This sequence encodes CASSPGKRSRTQYF. The chain links TRBV5-6 to TRBJ2-5; tentative D call: TRBD2 (5 bases). Trimming removed 4 bases from V and 8 bases from J, with 18 bases in between. Germline V lookup: CDR1 SGHDT, CDR2 YYEEEE. CDR3 size: 14 residues.

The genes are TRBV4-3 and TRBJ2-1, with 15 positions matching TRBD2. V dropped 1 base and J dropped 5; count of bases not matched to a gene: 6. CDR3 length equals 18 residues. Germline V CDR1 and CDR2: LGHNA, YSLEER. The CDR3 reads CASSQGTSGRAGDNEQFF. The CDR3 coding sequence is TGCGCCAGCAGCCAAGGGACTAGCGGGAGGGCCGGGGACAATGAGCAGTTCTTC.

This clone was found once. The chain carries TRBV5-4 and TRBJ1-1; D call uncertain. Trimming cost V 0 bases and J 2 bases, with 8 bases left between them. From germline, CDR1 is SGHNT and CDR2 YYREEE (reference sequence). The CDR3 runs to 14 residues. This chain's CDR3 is CASSLVGTNTEAFF. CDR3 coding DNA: TGTGCCAGCAGCTTGGTGGGCACCAACACTGAAGCTTTCTTT. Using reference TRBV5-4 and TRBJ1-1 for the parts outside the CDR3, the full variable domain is ETGVTQSPTHLIKTRGQQVTLRCSSQSGHNTVSWYQQALGQGPQFIFQYYREEENGRGNFPPRFSGLQFPNYSSELNVNALELDDSALYLCASSLVGTNTEAFFGQGTRLTVV.

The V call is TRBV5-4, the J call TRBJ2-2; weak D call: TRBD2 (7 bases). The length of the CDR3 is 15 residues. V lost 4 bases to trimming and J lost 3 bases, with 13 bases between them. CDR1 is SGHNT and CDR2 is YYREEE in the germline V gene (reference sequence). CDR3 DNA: TGTGCCAGCAGCCGGAGGGGGGGGTACACCGGGGAGCTGTTTTTT. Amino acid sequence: CASSRRGGYTGELFF.

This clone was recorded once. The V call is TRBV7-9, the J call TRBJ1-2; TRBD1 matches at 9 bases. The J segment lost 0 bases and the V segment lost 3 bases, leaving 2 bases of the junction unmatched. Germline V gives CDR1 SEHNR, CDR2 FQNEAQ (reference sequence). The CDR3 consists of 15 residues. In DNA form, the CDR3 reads TGTGCCAGCAGCTTTCGACAGGGGGCTAACTATGGCTACACCTTC. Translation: CASSFRQGANYGYTF.

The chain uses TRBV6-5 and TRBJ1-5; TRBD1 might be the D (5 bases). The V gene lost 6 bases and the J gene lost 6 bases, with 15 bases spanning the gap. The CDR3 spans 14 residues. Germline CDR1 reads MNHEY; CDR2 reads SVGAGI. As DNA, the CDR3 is TGTGCCAGCAGACCCACGGGGGGTGGTCAGCCCCAGCATTTT. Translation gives CASRPTGGGQPQHF.

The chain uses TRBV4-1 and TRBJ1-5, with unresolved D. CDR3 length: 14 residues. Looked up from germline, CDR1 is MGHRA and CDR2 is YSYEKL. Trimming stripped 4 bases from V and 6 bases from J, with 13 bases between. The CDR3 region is CASSPPNEAQPQHF. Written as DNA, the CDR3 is TGCGCCAGCAGCCCCCCGAATGAGGCTCAGCCCCAGCATTTT.

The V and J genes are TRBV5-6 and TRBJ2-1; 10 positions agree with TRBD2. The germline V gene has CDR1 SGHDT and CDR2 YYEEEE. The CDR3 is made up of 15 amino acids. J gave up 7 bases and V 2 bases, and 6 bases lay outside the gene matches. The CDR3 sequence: CASSFSGGSSNEQFF. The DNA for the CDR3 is TGTGCCAGCAGCTTTAGCGGGGGGTCCTCGAATGAGCAGTTCTTC. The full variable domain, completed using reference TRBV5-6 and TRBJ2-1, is DAGVTQSPTHLIKTRGQQVTLRCSPKSGHDTVSWYQQALGQGPQFIFQYYEEEERQRGNFPDRFSGHQFPNYSSELNVNALLLGDSALYLCASSFSGGSSNEQFFGPGTRLTVL.

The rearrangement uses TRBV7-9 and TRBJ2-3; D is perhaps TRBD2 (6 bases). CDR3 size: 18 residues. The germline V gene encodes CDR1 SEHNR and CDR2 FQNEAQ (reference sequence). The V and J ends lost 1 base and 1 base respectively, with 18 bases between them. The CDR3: CASSLEKAFSGRTDTQYF. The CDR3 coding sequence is TGTGCCAGCAGCTTAGAAAAGGCGTTTAGCGGACGCACAGATACGCAGTATTTT.

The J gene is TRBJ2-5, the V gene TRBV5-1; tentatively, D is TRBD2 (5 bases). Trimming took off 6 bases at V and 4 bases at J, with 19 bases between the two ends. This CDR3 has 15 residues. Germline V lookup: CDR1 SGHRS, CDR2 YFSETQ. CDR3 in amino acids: CASNPDGRSGETQYF. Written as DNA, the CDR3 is TGCGCCAGCAACCCCGACGGAAGGAGCGGAGAGACCCAGTACTTC.

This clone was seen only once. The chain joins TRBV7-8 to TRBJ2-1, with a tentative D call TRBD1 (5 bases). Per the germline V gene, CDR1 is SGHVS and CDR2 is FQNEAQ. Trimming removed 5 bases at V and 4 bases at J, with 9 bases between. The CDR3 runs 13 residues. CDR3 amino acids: CASSTTGYNEQFF. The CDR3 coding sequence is TGTGCCAGCAGCACAACAGGATACAATGAGCAGTTCTTC.

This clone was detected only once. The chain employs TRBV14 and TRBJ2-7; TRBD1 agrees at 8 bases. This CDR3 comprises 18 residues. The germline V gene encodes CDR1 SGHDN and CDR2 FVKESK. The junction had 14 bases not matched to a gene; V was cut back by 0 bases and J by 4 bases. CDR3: CASSQDPPGTGAVYEQYF. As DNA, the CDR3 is TGTGCCAGCAGCCAAGACCCCCCCGGGACAGGTGCCGTTTACGAGCAGTACTTC.